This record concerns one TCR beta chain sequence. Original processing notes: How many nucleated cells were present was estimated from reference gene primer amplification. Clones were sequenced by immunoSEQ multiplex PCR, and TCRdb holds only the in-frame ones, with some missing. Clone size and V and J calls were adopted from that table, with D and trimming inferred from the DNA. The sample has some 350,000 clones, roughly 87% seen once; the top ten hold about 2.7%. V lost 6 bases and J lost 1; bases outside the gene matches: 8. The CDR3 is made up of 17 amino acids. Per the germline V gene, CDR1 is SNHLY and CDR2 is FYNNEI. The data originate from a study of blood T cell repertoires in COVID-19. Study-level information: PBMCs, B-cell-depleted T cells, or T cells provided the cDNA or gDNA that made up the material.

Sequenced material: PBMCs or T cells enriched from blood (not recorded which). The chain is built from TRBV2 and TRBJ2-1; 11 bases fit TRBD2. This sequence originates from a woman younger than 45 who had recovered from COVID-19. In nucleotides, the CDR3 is TGTGCCAGCAGACGACCGGGACTAGCGGATTCCTACAATGAGCAGTTCTTC. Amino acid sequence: CASRRPGLADSYNEQFF.